These T cell receptor beta chains were read from a single sample in a study of T cell responses to AZD1222 COVID-19 vaccine. This table comes from immunoSEQ multiplex PCR, and its TCRdb copy is limited to in-frame clones, with some not included. Counted here are 75,000 to 100,000 clones, 65% to 90% occurring once; the ten biggest clones make up roughly 6.3%. Here the sequenced sample was peripheral blood, taken on day 0 of AZD1222 vaccination. The receptors originated from an adult in good health. CDR3s include the opening cysteine and the closing phenylalanine or tryptophan. The order of the fields is V gene, D gene, CDR3 length, clone size, J gene, CDR3 DNA, CDR3 protein. The D gene is left open where the match is weak. Clone sizes are given selectively: once, few, many, or a class where the clone is expanded.

V gene: TRBV7-2
D gene: NA
CDR3 length: 13
clone size: NA
J gene: TRBJ1-1
CDR3 DNA: TGTGCCAGCAGCACGCGGTATATCTCTGAAGCTTTCTTT
CDR3 protein: CASSTRYISEAFF

V gene: TRBV19
D gene: TRBD1
CDR3 length: 15
clone size: NA
J gene: TRBJ1-5
CDR3 DNA: TGTGCCAGTAGTAGGCTTGACAGGGAGGGTCAGCCCCAGCATTTT
CDR3 protein: CASSRLDREGQPQHF

V gene: TRBV12-3/TRBV12-4
D gene: NA
CDR3 length: 13
clone size: NA
J gene: TRBJ2-2
CDR3 DNA: TGTGCCAGCAACTTCGGGACCACCGGGGAGCTGTTTTTT
CDR3 protein: CASNFGTTGELFF

V gene: TRBV24-1
D gene: TRBD2
CDR3 length: 19
clone size: NA
J gene: TRBJ2-5
CDR3 DNA: TGTGCCACCAGTGAAAATGCCGGGACTAGCGGAACCCTCCAAGAGACCCAGTACTTC
CDR3 protein: CATSENAGTSGTLQETQYF

V gene: TRBV18
D gene: NA
CDR3 length: 15
clone size: once
J gene: TRBJ2-2
CDR3 DNA: TGTGCCAGCTCACAACCAAATACCTTTACCGGGGAGCTGTTTTTT
CDR3 protein: CASSQPNTFTGELFF

V gene: TRBV7-9
D gene: NA
CDR3 length: 15
clone size: once
J gene: TRBJ2-2
CDR3 DNA: TGTGCCAGCAGCTTTAACAGGGTTAACACCGGGGAGCTGTTTTTT
CDR3 protein: CASSFNRVNTGELFF

V gene: TRBV7-9
D gene: NA
CDR3 length: 13
clone size: NA
J gene: TRBJ1-5
CDR3 DNA: TGTGCCAGCAGCCCACAGGGAAATCAGCCCCAGCATTTT
CDR3 protein: CASSPQGNQPQHF

V gene: TRBV6-5
D gene: NA
CDR3 length: 16
clone size: NA
J gene: TRBJ1-5
CDR3 DNA: TGTGCCAGCAGTTACTCGTCTTTCGCTAGCAATCAGCCCCAGCATTTT
CDR3 protein: CASSYSSFASNQPQHF

V gene: TRBV3-1/TRBV3-2
D gene: NA
CDR3 length: 15
clone size: once
J gene: TRBJ2-5
CDR3 DNA: TGTGCCAGCAGCCTCTACGGGGGTACAAGAGAGACCCAGTACTTC
CDR3 protein: CASSLYGGTRETQYF

V gene: TRBV18
D gene: NA
CDR3 length: 13
clone size: NA
J gene: TRBJ1-1
CDR3 DNA: TGTGCCAGCTCACCGCGGAGGGGGACTGAAGCTTTCTTT
CDR3 protein: CASSPRRGTEAFF

V gene: TRBV2
D gene: NA
CDR3 length: 12
clone size: NA
J gene: TRBJ1-1
CDR3 DNA: TGTGCCAGCAGTGAGACAGAGGTTGAAGCTTTCTTT
CDR3 protein: CASSETEVEAFF

V gene: TRBV3-1/TRBV3-2
D gene: NA
CDR3 length: 13
clone size: NA
J gene: TRBJ2-1
CDR3 DNA: TGTGCCAGCAGCCAGGAGAGGTACAATGAGCAGTTCTTC
CDR3 protein: CASSQERYNEQFF

V gene: TRBV4-2
D gene: TRBD1
CDR3 length: 18
clone size: NA
J gene: TRBJ1-5
CDR3 DNA: TGTGCCAGCAGCCAAGATTTCACAGGACAGGGGATTAGTCAGCCCCAGCATTTT
CDR3 protein: CASSQDFTGQGISQPQHF